This T cell receptor (beta chain) was identified during a study of T cell responses to AZD1222 COVID-19 vaccine. Study results and limitations: White British ancestry dominated among donors, who included more females, and clonal diversity was possibly underestimated.

V lost 2 bases, J lost 4 bases, and 12 bases lay in between. This CDR3 region has 15 residues. Germline V gene data show CDR1 as ENHRY and CDR2 as SYGVKD. This clone has a single count. As yet, its antigen is unknown. The repertoire was sequenced with immunoSEQ multiplex PCR; TCRdb's copy has only in-frame clones and lacks some. The profile shows around 110,000 clones, roughly 90% of them singletons. This TCR came from an adult in good health. The rearrangement links TRBV10-3 to TRBJ1-5; D is possibly TRBD1 (6 bases). The material was peripheral blood, obtained on day 0 of AZD1222 vaccination. CDR3 in DNA: TGTGCCATCAGTGAGGTGGTAGGGGGAAATCAGCCCCAGCATTTT. This gives the protein CAISEVVGGNQPQHF.